This TCR beta chain appears in the sequencing data of a study of PD-1 blockade in classical Hodgkin lymphoma. The CDR3 has 14 residues. Trimming took 0 bases from V and 4 from J, leaving 8 bases between them. Germline values: CDR1 SGHRS, CDR2 YFSETQ. Libraries were prepared by immunoSEQ multiplex PCR; TCRdb keeps only in-frame clonotypes and omits some of them. Of 23,000 or so clones in the sample, approximately 90% were seen once. Regarding time point: newly diagnosed, previously untreated cHL patient sample. Magnetic depletion of non-target cells from thawed PBMCs yielded purified CD8+ T cells. The V and J genes are TRBV5-1 and TRBJ1-5; D is ambiguous. The sample consisted of CD8+ T cells from blood. The TCR originated in a human donor with classical Hodgkin lymphoma. Here the CDR3 DNA reads TGCGCCAGCAGCTTGGGAGGCTTGAATCAGCCCCAGCATTTT. This gives the protein CASSLGGLNQPQHF.